This record covers a single T cell receptor beta chain. Its specificity is unknown. Original methodology: Sequence data from immunoSEQ were junction-only and lacked quality scores; consequently, filtering differed. Sequencing was performed with immunoSEQ multiplex PCR; in TCRdb, only in-frame clones are kept and a portion is missing. For V, J and clone size, that table is used; D and trimming come from the DNA. This table has 1.4 million or so clones, approximately 98.5% appearing once. This sample was included in a study of shared clonotypes between healthy human individuals. Study-level information: Three plates each covered CD4 naive and memory; CD8 naive two, CD8 memory one.

The study's findings and limits: The study generally estimated greater richness for naive than memory subsets. The study found about 5% of naive CD4 clonotypes shared across a handful of donors.

Germline CDR1 is LNHNV and CDR2 is YYDKDF (reference sequence). CDR3 length: 14 residues. V was trimmed by 1 base and J by 2 bases, leaving 9 bases between them. The sequenced sample consisted of naive CD4+ T cells sorted from blood. The subset: CD45RA+ positively selected. This receptor was taken from a young man in good health. The chain couples TRBV15 to TRBJ2-7; D gene uncertain. The CDR3 spells CATSRGRAAYEQYF. For the CDR3, the DNA is TGTGCCACCAGCAGAGGAAGGGCGGCCTACGAGCAGTACTTC.